Listed here are 24 T cell receptor beta chains from one sample, sequenced in a study of T-cell reconstitution after alpha-beta-depleted transplantation in children. A library of TCRbeta sequences, prepared with unique molecular identifiers, was generated. TCRdb re-called the PCR reads with MiXCR, one entry per CDR3 protein. The sample has fewer than 350,000 distinct CDR3 sequences; around 10% are singletons. The sequenced sample was PBMCs, obtained before TCRalphabeta/CD19-depleted stem cell transplant. All receptors come from a boy in the first two years of life with acute myeloid leukemia, due to receive a stem cell transplant.

V usage is TRBV6-1 and J usage is TRBJ2-1, with 7 bases that match TRBD1. The germline V gene has CDR1 MNHNS and CDR2 SASEGT. Losses at the gene ends were 2 bases for V and 4 bases for J; bases not matched to a gene: 2. The CDR3 is 14 amino acids. The DNA for the CDR3 is TGTGCCAGCAGTGAAACAGGGGTGTACAATGAGCAGTTCTTC. Translation: CASSETGVYNEQFF.

This clonotype appeared many times. V gene TRBV10-3 combines with J gene TRBJ2-1; D uncertain. The CDR3 is made up of 13 amino acids. Trimming pared 10 bases from V and 1 base from J, leaving 11 bases between. Germline values: CDR1 ENHRY, CDR2 SYGVKD. In nucleotides, the CDR3 is TGTGCCAGCGCCGACTTGTCCTACAATGAGCAGTTCTTC. It codes for CASADLSYNEQFF.

The chain employs TRBV27 and TRBJ2-7, with D possibly being TRBD1 (5 bases). CDR1 and CDR2 from the germline V gene are MNHEY and SMNVEV (reference sequence). Trimming took 5 bases from V and 2 from J, leaving 13 bases between them. The CDR3 has 14 amino acids. The CDR3 spells CASSPRQSTYEQYF. DNA of the CDR3: TGTGCCAGCAGTCCACGACAGAGTACCTACGAGCAGTACTTC.

This clonotype was recorded many times. The rearrangement joins TRBV27 to TRBJ2-7; 7 bases fit TRBD1. The V and J ends lost 4 bases and 5 bases, in that order; junction bases with no gene match: 8. Germline V lookup: CDR1 MNHEY, CDR2 SMNVEV (reference sequence). The CDR3 has 14 amino acids. CDR3 in DNA: TGTGCCAGCAGTTCCGCAGGGGGAAAGGACGAGCAGTACTTC. Translating gives CASSSAGGKDEQYF.

Concerning this clonotype: A much larger clonotype is one base distant, so this may be a read error. The chain has TRBV10-3 and TRBJ1-4; D call uncertain. The CDR3 is made up of 12 amino acids. The V end lost 1 base, the J end lost 7 bases, and 4 bases lay between the germline ends. Germline CDR1 is ENHRY and CDR2 is SYGVKD. The CDR3 coding sequence is TGTGCCATCAGTGAGTTGATTGAAAAACTGTTTTTT. Residues: CAISELIEKLFF.

In its sample, this clonotype is medium-sized. V and J are TRBV24-1 and TRBJ2-1, with D unresolved. Germline V lookup: CDR1 KGHDR, CDR2 SFDVKD. Between the trimmed V and J ends, which lost 4 bases and 1 base, there was a span of 10 bases. The CDR3 loop spans 15 amino acids. DNA of the CDR3: TGTGCCACCAGTGACCAGACGGGTTCCTACAATGAGCAGTTCTTC. Its protein product is CATSDQTGSYNEQFF.

This clonotype occurred many times. V gene TRBV20-1 combines with J gene TRBJ1-2; D is undetermined. The length of the CDR3 is 11 residues. In germline, CDR1 is DFQATT, CDR2 SNEGSKA (reference sequence). Trimming stripped 2 bases from V and 5 bases from J, with 6 bases between. The CDR3 DNA reads TGCAGTGCTAGATACGGTTATGGCTACACCTTC. Its protein product is CSARYGYGYTF.

This clonotype was counted a few times. This chain uses TRBV27 with TRBJ2-5; tentative D call: TRBD1 (6 bases). Per germline, CDR1 MNHEY and CDR2 SMNVEV (reference sequence). Between the trimmed V and J ends, which lost 3 bases and 5 bases, there was a span of 16 bases. The CDR3 runs 15 residues. CDR3 bases: TGTGCCAGCAGTTTGGTGGGGGCGCGAGGGGAGACCCAGTACTTC. Its translation: CASSLVGARGETQYF.

This clonotype was picked up many times. V usage is TRBV10-3 and J usage is TRBJ2-1; D is uncertain. Germline CDR1 ENHRY, CDR2 SYGVKD. V gave up 0 bases and J gave up 9 bases, with 6 bases separating them. This CDR3 is built from 12 residues. CDR3 amino acids: CAISESRSEQFF. In DNA, the CDR3 is TGTGCCATCAGTGAGTCTAGAAGTGAGCAGTTCTTC.

This clonotype was counted between two and nine times. The gene calls are TRBV18 and TRBJ2-1; 12 nucleotides match TRBD2. The V gene's germline CDR1 is KGHSH and CDR2 LQKENI. Trimming removed 6 bases from V and 7 bases from J; junction bases left unmatched: 13. This CDR3 has 17 residues. The CDR3 reads CASSSPPPLAGGNEQFF. The CDR3 coding sequence is TGTGCCAGCTCCTCCCCGCCGCCTCTAGCGGGGGGGAATGAGCAGTTCTTC.

This clonotype was detected ten times or more. The chain links TRBV28 to TRBJ1-5; 8 bases match TRBD1. Germline CDR1 reads MDHEN; CDR2 reads SYDVKM. The CDR3 is 17 amino acids. With V trimmed by 2 bases and J by 4 bases, 10 bases remained unmatched. CDR3 sequence (DNA): TGTGCCAGCAGTTTACGGTTTGGGAGACAGGGGAATCAGCCCCAGCATTTT. Amino acid sequence: CASSLRFGRQGNQPQHF.

This clonotype was seen a few times. The chain combines TRBV6-5 with TRBJ1-5; TRBD1 might be the D (5 bases). Trimming left V 2 bases short and J 0 bases short, with 11 bases between. This CDR3 region has 16 residues. Germline assignment: CDR1 MNHEY and CDR2 SVGAGI. Here the CDR3 reads CASSYPDIYSNQPQHF. The DNA of the CDR3 is TGTGCCAGCAGTTACCCGGACATTTATAGCAATCAGCCCCAGCATTTT.

The table lists this clonotype with many counts. This chain uses TRBV30 with TRBJ1-1; D is possibly TRBD1 (6 bases). The CDR3 covers 14 residues. Germline assignment: CDR1 GTSNPN and CDR2 SVGIG (reference sequence). Trimming cost V 2 bases and J 5 bases, with 15 bases left between them. The CDR3 nucleotides read TGTGCCTGGAGTTGGCGGACAGTTTCAACTGAAGCTTTCTTT. This encodes CAWSWRTVSTEAFF.

There are many counts of this clonotype. The chain carries TRBV5-1 and TRBJ2-1; 9 nucleotides line up with TRBD1. V shed 7 bases and J 9 bases; nucleotides not matched to a gene: 8. The CDR3 covers 13 residues. CDR1 and CDR2 (germline): SGHRS, YFSETQ. CDR3 residues: CASGYRGRGEQFF. CDR3 DNA sequence: TGCGCCAGCGGATACAGGGGGCGGGGTGAGCAGTTCTTC.

Concerning this clonotype itself: One end of the junction does not line up with germline, which may come from a read error. The CDR3 here is CCARDLQRGLLYNEQFF. The CDR3 nucleotides are TGCTGTGCTAGAGATCTTCAGCGGGGGTTATTGTACAATGAGCAGTTCTTC. The gene calls are TRBV20-1 and TRBJ2-1; 8 bases map to TRBD2. Germline-derived CDR1 and CDR2 are DFQATT and SNEGSKA (reference sequence). The CDR3 consists of 17 residues.

This clonotype was seen only a few times. V gene TRBV7-2 combines with J gene TRBJ2-3, with D maybe TRBD2 (5 bases). The germline V gene has CDR1 SGHTA and CDR2 FQGNSA. The V and J ends lost 5 bases and 6 bases respectively, with 12 bases between them. The CDR3 is 13 residues long. The CDR3 bases are TGTGCCAGCAGCAGGACTCTCGGGGATACGCAGTATTTT. Translated: CASSRTLGDTQYF.

Many counts were recorded for this clonotype. V usage is TRBV7-2 and J usage is TRBJ2-1; 8 nucleotides match TRBD2. Trimming took 1 base from V and 15 from J; bases not matched to a gene: 2. The CDR3 totals 11 residues. CDR1 and CDR2 from the germline V gene are SGHTA and FQGNSA. The CDR3 DNA follows: TGTGCCAGCAGCTTAGGGACTAGCCGGTTCTTC. Its protein product is CASSLGTSRFF. Supplemented by reference TRBV7-2 and TRBJ2-1, the full variable domain reads GAGVSQSPSNKVTEKGKDVELRCDPISGHTALYWYRQSLGQGLEFLIYFQGNSAPDKSGLPSDRFSAERTGGSVSTLTIQRTQQEDSAVYLCASSLGTSRFFGPGTRLTVL.

This clonotype was recorded at least ten times. The chain is built from TRBV7-8 and TRBJ1-1, with 11 bases fitting TRBD1. Trimming took 1 base from V and 5 from J; bases not matched to a gene: 3. Germline values: CDR1 SGHVS, CDR2 FQNEAQ. There are 15 residues in the CDR3. The CDR3 region has the DNA TGTGCCAGCAGCTTAGGGGACAGGGGGAGTACTGAAGCTTTCTTT. It specifies CASSLGDRGSTEAFF.

This clonotype was counted many times. The chain carries TRBV7-3 and TRBJ2-4, with unresolved D. Germline V gives CDR1 SGHTA, CDR2 FQGTGA. Deletions cut 0 bases from V and 3 bases from J, with 9 bases between. The CDR3 covers 15 residues. The CDR3 loop is CASSLTGPGKNIQYF. Written as DNA, the CDR3 is TGTGCCAGCAGCTTAACCGGACCGGGCAAAAACATTCAGTACTTC.

This clonotype was picked up many times. This chain uses TRBV7-9 with TRBJ2-3, with D perhaps matching TRBD1 or TRBD2 (5 bases each). The CDR3 consists of 15 residues. With 5 bases removed from V and 4 bases from J, the gap between germline ends came to 16 bases. Germline CDR1 SEHNR, CDR2 FQNEAQ (reference sequence). CDR3: CASSLFWGSADTQYF. The DNA for the CDR3 is TGTGCCAGCAGCCTATTCTGGGGGTCAGCAGATACGCAGTATTTT.

This clonotype was seen repeatedly, ten times or more. The CDR3 DNA is TGTGCCAGCAGTTTACACCTAGCGGGGTACTACGAGCAGTACTTC. The encoded protein is CASSLHLAGYYEQYF. The J gene is TRBJ2-7, the V gene TRBV12-3 or TRBV12-4, with 9 bases matching TRBD2. The CDR3 runs 15 residues. J was trimmed by 3 bases and V by 2 bases; bases with no gene match: 5.

This clonotype was observed at least ten times. The J gene is TRBJ2-7, the V gene TRBV7-2, with D perhaps matching TRBD1 or TRBD2 (6 bases each). The CDR3 has 15 residues. CDR1 is SGHTA and CDR2 is FQGNSA in the germline V gene. Deletions cut 5 bases from V and 6 bases from J, with 20 bases between. CDR3 residues: CASSPWTIGGPEQYF. CDR3 in DNA: TGTGCCAGCAGCCCCTGGACTATTGGGGGGCCCGAGCAGTACTTC.

This clonotype was seen ten or more times. This chain connects TRBV7-8 to TRBJ2-5; TRBD1 aligns across 8 bases. With V trimmed by 2 bases and J by 3 bases, 5 bases remained unmatched. CDR1 is SGHVS and CDR2 is FQNEAQ in the germline V gene. This CDR3 has 15 residues. Here the CDR3 reads CASSLPDRGEETQYF. DNA for the CDR3: TGTGCCAGCAGCTTACCCGACAGGGGTGAAGAGACCCAGTACTTC. The full variable domain, rest sourced from reference TRBV7-8 and TRBJ2-5, is GAGVSQSPRYKVAKRGQDVALRCDPISGHVSLFWYQQALGQGPEFLTYFQNEAQLDKSGLPSDRFFAERPEGSVSTLKIQRTQQEDSAVYLCASSLPDRGEETQYFGPGTRLLVL.

This clonotype has a count of ten or more. The chain combines TRBV5-1 with TRBJ2-1; 8 positions agree with TRBD2. The CDR3 totals 12 residues. The V gene's germline CDR1 is SGHRS and CDR2 YFSETQ. The junction had 3 bases not matched to a gene; V was cut back by 1 base and J by 12 bases. As DNA, the CDR3 is TGCGCCAGCAGCTTGACCGGGGGGGCGCAGTTCTTC. Amino acids: CASSLTGGAQFF.